One and the same sample provided the 5 T cell receptor beta chains below, sequenced in a study of cytomegalovirus exposure and HLA in healthy donors. The PCR used 60 Vbeta and 13 Jbeta primers. The table came from immunoSEQ multiplex PCR; TCRdb's copy has only in-frame clones and leaves some out. Altogether under 200,000 clones are present, less than 80% being singletons, with the ten largest covering 2.5% to 3%. Material for sequencing was PBMCs. The receptors shown here come from a man aged 35 to 55 in good health and CMV-seronegative.

CDR3 loop: CASSFQGPYEQYF. CDR3 in DNA: TGTGCCAGCAGCTTTCAGGGCCCCTACGAGCAGTACTTC. V and J are TRBV7-2 and TRBJ2-5; TRBD1 is a possible D gene (5 bases). The last part of the DNA fits TRBJ2-7 better; the J call may be wrong. There are 13 residues in the CDR3. The germline CDR1 and CDR2 sequences are SGHTA and FQGNSA.

This clone came up a few times. The chain employs TRBV7-6 and TRBJ2-7; a weak D match, TRBD1 (6 bases). The germline V gene encodes CDR1 SGHVS and CDR2 FNYEAQ. Trimming shortened V by 1 base and J by 0 bases, and 13 bases separated the two germline ends. The CDR3 length is 16 residues. In DNA form, the CDR3 reads TGTGCCAGCAGCTTAGGGGCAGGGGAGAGCTCCTACGAGCAGTACTTC. This sequence encodes CASSLGAGESSYEQYF.

The V and J genes are TRBV9 and TRBJ1-5, with D unresolved. The V gene lost 6 bases and the J gene lost 2 bases, with 9 bases spanning the gap. The germline V gene encodes CDR1 SGDLS and CDR2 YYNGEE. CDR3 length equals 13 residues. In DNA, the CDR3 is TGTGCCAGCAAAGAAGCGGGCAATCAGCCCCAGCATTTT. Protein sequence: CASKEAGNQPQHF. The full variable domain, with the rest looked up from reference TRBV9 and TRBJ1-5, is DSGVTQTPKHLITATGQRVTLRCSPRSGDLSVYWYQQSLDQGLQFLIQYYNGEERAKGNILERFSAQQFPDLHSELNLSSLELGDSALYFCASKEAGNQPQHFGDGTRLSIL.

The J gene is TRBJ1-1, the V gene TRBV5-8; D is unclear. Deletions cut 6 bases from V and 11 bases from J, with 5 bases between. Germline-derived CDR1 and CDR2 are SGHTS and YDEGEE. The CDR3 is 8 residues long. CDR3 residues: CASKSAFF. CDR3 in DNA: TGTGCCAGCAAATCGGCTTTCTTT.

Only a few counts were recorded for this clone. Here the CDR3 reads CASSHSNQPQHF. The CDR3, as DNA: TGCGCCAGCAGCCACAGTAATCAGCCCCAGCATTTT. The chain employs TRBV4-1 and TRBJ1-5; D is unclear. The CDR3 length is 12 residues. Trimming took off 3 bases at V and 4 bases at J, with 4 bases between the two ends. In germline, CDR1 is MGHRA, CDR2 YSYEKL.